This T cell receptor beta chain was obtained from a study of T cell responses to AZD1222 COVID-19 vaccine. Study-level points and caveats: Spike-specific TCR breadth and depth both grew after two AZD1222 doses. It was only six AZD1222 recipients who were seropositive at baseline.

Here immunoSEQ multiplex PCR was the method, and the copy in TCRdb shows in-frame clones only, minus some. Altogether about 170,000 clones are present, around 88% being singletons, with the ten largest covering 0.85% to 1.1%. Looked up from germline, CDR1 is MGHRA and CDR2 is YSYEKL. Trimming at V came to 5 bases and at J to 6 bases, leaving 10 bases not matched to a gene. This CDR3 is built from 16 residues. Note on this clone: The antigen is not known.

This specimen consisted of peripheral blood, obtained 28 days after the second AZD1222 dose. The TCR comes from an adult who received the AZD1222 COVID-19 vaccine. J is TRBJ1-6 and V is TRBV4-1; 7 bases map to TRBD1. CDR3 coding DNA: TGCGCCAGCAGCTTCGGGACAGCGGTGCGTAATTCACCCCTCCACTTT. It yields the protein CASSFGTAVRNSPLHF.